The 11 T cell receptor beta chains below were found in one sample sequenced in a study of shared clonotypes between healthy human individuals. It was CD45RO-negative cells, positively selected for CCR7, that made up naive CD8 cells, with terminally differentiated effector memory CD45RA+ cells excluded. Only in-frame clones appear in the TCRdb table, and some are missing; sequencing was by immunoSEQ multiplex PCR. Of around 2.1 million clones listed, under 95% are singletons. The sequencing sample was made of naive CD8+ T cells from PBMCs. Every receptor here comes from a man aged 18 to 29 in good health. Some clones in this sample may be carry-over from other donors' samples.

The rearrangement joins TRBV4-1 to TRBJ1-2; D ambiguous. Germline V CDR1 and CDR2: MGHRA, YSYEKL. This CDR3 region has 15 residues. The germline V and J ends were trimmed by 1 base and 4 bases, with 13 bases remaining between them. The CDR3 reads CASSQVTRTRYGYTF. DNA for the CDR3: TGCGCCAGCAGCCAAGTTACTAGGACGCGCTATGGCTACACCTTC.

V gene TRBV6-1 combines with J gene TRBJ2-2, with D unresolved. Germline CDR1 is MNHNS and CDR2 is SASEGT. With 8 bases removed from V and 0 bases from J, the gap between germline ends came to 7 bases. This CDR3 comprises 13 residues. The CDR3 DNA reads TGTGCCAGCGCTGACCCGAACACCGGGGAGCTGTTTTTT. It translates to CASADPNTGELFF.

V usage is TRBV9 and J usage is TRBJ1-3; a weak D match, TRBD1 (6 bases). Trimming pared 0 bases from V and 2 bases from J, leaving 9 bases between. Looked up from germline, CDR1 is SGDLS and CDR2 is YYNGEE. The CDR3 contains 15 residues. CDR3 residues: CASSVGGGPGNTIYF. DNA of the CDR3: TGTGCCAGCAGCGTAGGCGGGGGGCCTGGAAACACCATATATTTT.

The CDR3, as DNA: TGTGCCAGCAACACGGAGGGCCGGTATGCAGATACGCAGTATTTT. It codes for CASNTEGRYADTQYF. V gene TRBV6-5 combines with J gene TRBJ2-3, with D possibly matching TRBD2 (6 bases). This CDR3 comprises 15 residues. Looked up from germline, CDR1 is MNHEY and CDR2 is SVGAGI. Trimming removed 7 bases at V and 4 bases at J, with 18 bases between.

The CDR3 DNA follows: TGTGCCAGCAGCGGGTCCGGGACTAGCGGGGCTAGCTCCTACAATGAGCAGTTCTTC. This codes for CASSGSGTSGASSYNEQFF. The chain links TRBV9 to TRBJ2-1, with 13 bases aligning to TRBD2. Germline V gene data show CDR1 as SGDLS and CDR2 as YYNGEE. The V segment lost 3 bases and the J segment 0 bases; nucleotides outside the gene matches: 9. This CDR3 is 19 amino acids long.

Details on this clone: Other nucleotide sequences from this sample produce the same CDR3. V gene TRBV5-1 combines with J gene TRBJ2-7, with D hard to call. Germline V lookup: CDR1 SGHRS, CDR2 YFSETQ. This CDR3 is 13 amino acids long. Trimming took 5 bases from V and 0 from J, leaving 9 bases between them. CDR3 sequence reads: CASRADSSYEQYF. The CDR3, as DNA: TGCGCCAGCAGGGCGGATAGCTCCTACGAGCAGTACTTC.

This chain joins TRBV9 and TRBJ2-1; possibly TRBD2 for D (5 bases). The CDR3 extends over 16 amino acids. Germline V lookup: CDR1 SGDLS, CDR2 YYNGEE. V was shortened by 4 bases and J by 4 bases, with 18 bases between the two germline ends. The CDR3 protein is CASSPNLRWEYNEQFF. CDR3 bases: TGTGCCAGCAGCCCCAATCTCCGGTGGGAGTACAATGAGCAGTTCTTC. The entire variable domain, with the rest obtained from reference TRBV9 and TRBJ2-1, is as follows: DSGVTQTPKHLITATGQRVTLRCSPRSGDLSVYWYQQSLDQGLQFLIQYYNGEERAKGNILERFSAQQFPDLHSELNLSSLELGDSALYFCASSPNLRWEYNEQFFGPGTRLTVL.

The rearrangement joins TRBV4-1 to TRBJ1-1, with D tentatively TRBD1 (5 bases). Germline CDR1 and CDR2: MGHRA and YSYEKL. The CDR3 is made up of 19 amino acids. Between the trimmed V and J ends, which lost 2 bases and 11 bases, there was a span of 33 bases. The CDR3 nucleotides read TGCGCCAGCAGCCAATTGATGGGTCGGGACCCTAAAGGGGTGACGGGTGCTTTCTTT. Its protein product is CASSQLMGRDPKGVTGAFF.

The V call is TRBV6-5, the J call TRBJ2-3; no firm D call. This CDR3 contains 14 residues. CDR1 is MNHEY and CDR2 is SVGAGI in the germline V gene. Trimming took off 4 bases at V and 3 bases at J, with 11 bases between the two ends. In DNA, the CDR3 is TGTGCCAGCAGTTTCGACTGGATTACAGATACGCAGTATTTT. It encodes CASSFDWITDTQYF.

This chain links TRBV28 with TRBJ1-5; D unclear. Germline V gene lookup returns CDR1 MDHEN and CDR2 SYDVKM. The CDR3 extends over 17 amino acids. V was clipped by 5 bases and J by 0 bases, with 17 bases between them. Written as DNA, the CDR3 is TGTGCCAGCAGTGAGTGGGTCGTTTCGCATAGCAATCAGCCCCAGCATTTT. Amino acid sequence: CASSEWVVSHSNQPQHF. Looking up the rest from reference TRBV28 and TRBJ1-5 gives the full variable domain: DVKVTQSSRYLVKRTGEKVFLECVQDMDHENMFWYRQDPGLGLRLIYFSYDVKMKEKGDIPEGYSVSREKKERFSLILESASTNQTSMYLCASSEWVVSHSNQPQHFGDGTRLSIL.

V gene TRBV4-1 combines with J gene TRBJ1-1; TRBD1 aligns across 7 bases. V lost 4 bases to trimming and J lost 2 bases; unmatched junction nucleotides: 4. CDR3 size: 14 residues. CDR1 MGHRA and CDR2 YSYEKL come from the germline V gene. The CDR3 coding sequence is TGCGCCAGCAGCCTTGGGACAGCCAACACTGAAGCTTTCTTT. Its translation: CASSLGTANTEAFF.